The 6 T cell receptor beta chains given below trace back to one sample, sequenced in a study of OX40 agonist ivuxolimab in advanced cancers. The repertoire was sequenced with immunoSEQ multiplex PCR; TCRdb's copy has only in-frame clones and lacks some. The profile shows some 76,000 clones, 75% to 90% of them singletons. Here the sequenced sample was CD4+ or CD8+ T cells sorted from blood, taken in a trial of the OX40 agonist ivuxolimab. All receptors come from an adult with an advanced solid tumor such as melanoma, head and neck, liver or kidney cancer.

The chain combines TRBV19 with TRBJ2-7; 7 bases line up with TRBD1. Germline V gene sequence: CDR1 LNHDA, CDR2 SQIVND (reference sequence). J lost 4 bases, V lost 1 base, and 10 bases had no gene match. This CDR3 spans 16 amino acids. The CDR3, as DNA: TGTGCCAGTAGTATAGGCCCCCCAGGGGGATCTTACGAGCAGTACTTC. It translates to CASSIGPPGGSYEQYF.

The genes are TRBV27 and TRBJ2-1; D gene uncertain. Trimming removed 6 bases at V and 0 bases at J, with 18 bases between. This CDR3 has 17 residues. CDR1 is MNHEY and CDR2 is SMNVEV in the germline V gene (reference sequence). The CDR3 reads CASRPGSHWVSYNEQFF. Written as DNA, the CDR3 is TGTGCCAGCAGGCCGGGCAGCCATTGGGTCTCCTACAATGAGCAGTTCTTC.

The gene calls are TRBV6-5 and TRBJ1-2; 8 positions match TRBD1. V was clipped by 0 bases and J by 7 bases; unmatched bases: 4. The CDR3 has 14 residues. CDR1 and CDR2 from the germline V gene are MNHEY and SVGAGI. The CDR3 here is CASSYSPTGAGYTF. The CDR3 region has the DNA TGTGCCAGCAGTTACTCGCCGACAGGGGCTGGCTACACCTTC.

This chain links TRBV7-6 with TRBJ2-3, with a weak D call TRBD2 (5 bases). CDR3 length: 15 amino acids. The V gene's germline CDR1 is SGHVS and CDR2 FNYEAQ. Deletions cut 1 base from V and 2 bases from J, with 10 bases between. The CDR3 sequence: CASSLEAGFTDTQYF. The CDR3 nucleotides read TGTGCCAGCAGCTTAGAGGCGGGCTTCACAGATACGCAGTATTTT.

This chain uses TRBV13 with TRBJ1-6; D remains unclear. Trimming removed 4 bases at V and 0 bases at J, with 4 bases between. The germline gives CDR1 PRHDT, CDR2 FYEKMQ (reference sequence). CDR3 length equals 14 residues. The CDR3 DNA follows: TGTGCCAGCAGCTCATACTCCTATAATTCACCCCTCCACTTT. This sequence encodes CASSSYSYNSPLHF. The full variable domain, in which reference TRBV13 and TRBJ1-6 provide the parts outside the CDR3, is AAGVIQSPRHLIKEKRETATLKCYPIPRHDTVYWYQQGPGQDPQFLISFYEKMQSDKGSIPDRFSAQQFSDYHSELNMSSLELGDSALYFCASSSYSYNSPLHFGNGTRLTVT.

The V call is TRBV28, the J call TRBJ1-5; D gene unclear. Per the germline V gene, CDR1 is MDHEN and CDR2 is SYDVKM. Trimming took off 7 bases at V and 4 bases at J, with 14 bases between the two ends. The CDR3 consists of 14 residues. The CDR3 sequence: CASIRSRVNQPQHF. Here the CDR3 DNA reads TGTGCCAGCATTCGAAGTAGAGTAAATCAGCCCCAGCATTTT.